This T cell receptor (beta chain) was sequenced in a study of OX40 agonist ivuxolimab in advanced cancers. With regard to this clone: What it binds is unknown.

Study outcomes and limitations: CD8+ T cells were the subset that, on average, had more expanded clones than CD4+.

J lost 4 bases, V lost 4 bases, and 7 bases had no gene match. The V gene's germline CDR1 is SGDLS and CDR2 YYNGEE. This CDR3 contains 17 residues. Profiled with immunoSEQ multiplex PCR; TCRdb holds only in-frame clones, not every one. The data hold 30,000 to 45,000 clones, with 74% observed a single time. The sequencing here drew on CD4+ or CD8+ T cells sorted from blood, taken in a trial of the OX40 agonist ivuxolimab. The sequence was obtained from an adult with an advanced solid tumor such as melanoma, head and neck, liver or kidney cancer. The rearrangement uses TRBV9 and TRBJ2-5; TRBD2 agrees at 16 bases. This CDR3 reads CASSSGTSGGARETQYF. The CDR3 region has the DNA TGTGCCAGCAGCTCCGGGACTAGCGGGGGGGCTCGAGAGACCCAGTACTTC. Full variable domain (rest looked up from reference TRBV9 and TRBJ2-5): DSGVTQTPKHLITATGQRVTLRCSPRSGDLSVYWYQQSLDQGLQFLIQYYNGEERAKGNILERFSAQQFPDLHSELNLSSLELGDSALYFCASSSGTSGGARETQYFGPGTRLLVL.